These T cell receptor beta chains were read from a single sample in a study of metastatic and nonmetastatic thyroid tumors. TCRdb reprocessed the PCR reads using MiXCR. The data contain approximately 30,000 clones, about a sixth of them singletons. The sequenced material came from blood. Receptors originate from a female donor with papillary thyroid cancer or a benign thyroid nodule (not recorded which). Some clones in this sample may be carry-over from other donors' samples. The CDR3 runs from the conserved cysteine through the conserved F or W. A D gene is named only where the DNA matches it firmly. Only part of the rows carry a size: once, few, many, or a class if the clone is expanded.

- | TRBD1 | TRBJ1-2 | TRBV11-2 | TGTGCCAGCAGCTTATCCCGTTGGACAGGGAAAAACTATGGCTACACCTTC | CASSLSRWTGKNYGYTF
- | - | TRBJ2-3 | TRBV27 | TGTGCCAGCATTTTAGGCCAGTTTTCTTATACGCAGTATTTT | CASILGQFSYTQYF
many | TRBD2 | TRBJ2-5 | TRBV6-2/TRBV6-3 | TGTGCCAGCAGTTACTCGCGGCTAGCGGCCGATCACGCACAAGAGACCCAGTACTTC | CASSYSRLAADHAQETQYF
many | TRBD2 | TRBJ2-5 | TRBV11-2 | TGTGCCAGCAGCTTCGGGACTAGCGGGAGGGCCCGGGGGGAGACCCAGTACTTC | CASSFGTSGRARGETQYF
many | - | TRBJ2-5 | TRBV7-7 | TGTGCTAGCAGCTTAGCCGGTCAGTACCAAGAGACCCAGTACTTC | CASSLAGQYQETQYF
many | - | TRBJ1-1 | TRBV11-2 | TGTGCCAGCAGCTTCAGGGTAATAGGAAACACTGAAACTTTCTTT | CASSFRVIGNTETFF
many | TRBD2 | TRBJ2-3 | TRBV6-1 | TGTGCCAGCAGTCCCCGACTAGCGGGACGGGCAGATACGCAGTATTTT | CASSPRLAGRADTQYF
few | - | TRBJ2-7 | TRBV20-1 | TGCAGCGTCCTAGCGGGTCCCAGGGGGAGGGGCTACGAGCAGTACTTC | CSVLAGPRGRGYEQYF
many | - | TRBJ2-7 | TRBV20-1 | TGCAGTGTGGGGGACGGACCTTACGAGCAGTACTTC | CSVGDGPYEQYF
many | TRBD1 | TRBJ2-7 | TRBV11-2 | TGTGCCAGCAGCCCCGAAGGGGGCCAAACCTACGAGCAGTACTTC | CASSPEGGQTYEQYF